The clone carrying this TCR beta chain has a count of ten or more. Its antigen is not identified. These data come from a study of tumor-infiltrating lymphocytes in primary liver carcinoma. Study overall: Tumors measured roughly 4 to 11 cm and were stage T1-T3 N0M0. Findings and limits, study-wide: Tumor top-250-clone fraction significantly exceeded that of blood (p = 0.039). For tumor-adjacent and tumor-blood pairs, overlap was less than that seen for tumor region pairs.

CDR1 is SGHTS, CDR2 YDEGEE, per germline. The CDR3 runs to 14 residues. Trimming took 0 bases from V and 2 from J, leaving 9 bases between them. Co-extraction of RNA and DNA was performed on about 18-33 mg of unsorted bulk tissue. Production of TCR beta cDNA used roughly 0.55 ug total RNA together with a constant-region primer. A slightly modified ARM-PCR protocol with three nested multiplex PCR rounds produced these TCR beta libraries. The first two PCR rounds used TRBV1-TRBV30 forward primers with a C-beta reverse primer, around 10 cycles each. TCRdb re-called the multiplex PCR reads with MiXCR, one entry per CDR3 protein. The table shows about 120,000 distinct CDR3 sequences, with approximately 68% occurring only once.

The source material was tumor-adjacent normal liver tissue. This chain links TRBV5-8 with TRBJ2-7, with a possible D match to TRBD2 (6 bases). The source is a woman aged 60-75 years with primary liver carcinoma and hepatitis B virus infection. This CDR3 is CASSLAGLTYEQYF. The CDR3 DNA reads TGTGCCAGCAGCTTGGCGGGACTGACCTACGAGCAGTACTTC.